This T cell receptor (beta chain) was sequenced for a study of control samples from healthy donors and cancer patients. V was pared by 2 bases and J by 3 bases, with 13 bases between. CDR1 and CDR2 from the germline V gene are MNHEY and SVGAGI. The CDR3 is 16 amino acids. Method: immunoSEQ multiplex PCR; TCRdb's copy keeps in-frame clones and lacks some. The data contain about 190,000 clones, approximately 95% of them singletons. The chain has TRBV6-5 and TRBJ1-4; D remains ambiguous. This receptor was obtained from a man in his late teens or twenties in good health. The material sequenced was blood. CDR3 residues: CASSYGSQRANEKLFF. The CDR3 DNA reads TGTGCCAGCAGTTACGGGTCTCAAAGGGCTAATGAAAAACTGTTTTTT.